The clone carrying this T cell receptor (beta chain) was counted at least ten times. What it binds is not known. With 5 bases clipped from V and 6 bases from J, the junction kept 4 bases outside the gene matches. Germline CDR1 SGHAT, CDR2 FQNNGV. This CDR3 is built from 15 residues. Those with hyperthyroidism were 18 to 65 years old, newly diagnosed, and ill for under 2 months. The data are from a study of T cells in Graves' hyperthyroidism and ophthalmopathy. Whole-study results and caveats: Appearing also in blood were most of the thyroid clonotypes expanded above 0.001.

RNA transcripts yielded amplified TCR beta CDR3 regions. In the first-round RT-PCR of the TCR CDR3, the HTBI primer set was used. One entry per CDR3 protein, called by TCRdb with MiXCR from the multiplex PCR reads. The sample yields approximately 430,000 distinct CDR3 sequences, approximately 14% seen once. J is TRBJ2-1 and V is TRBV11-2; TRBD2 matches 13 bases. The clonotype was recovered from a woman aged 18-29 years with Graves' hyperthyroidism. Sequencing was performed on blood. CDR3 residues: CASSPGLAGTNEQFF. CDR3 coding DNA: TGTGCCAGCAGCCCGGGACTAGCGGGAACCAATGAGCAGTTCTTC.